These T cell receptor beta chains were read from a single sample in a study of neoadjuvant anti-PD-1 for oral cavity cancer. Only in-frame clones appear in the TCRdb table, and some are missing; sequencing was by immunoSEQ multiplex PCR. Among 14,000 or so clones listed, 76% were seen once. The material sequenced was PBMCs, taken after nivolumab (anti-PD-1) treatment. Receptor source: a person between 40 and 85 years old with oral cavity squamous cell carcinoma. CDR3s include the opening cysteine and the closing phenylalanine or tryptophan. The D gene is left open where the match is weak. Clone size is shown for a subset of rows, as once, few, many or a class of expanded clone.

>TRBV5-4|TRBJ2-3|-|TRBD1
TGTGCCAGCAGCCCGGGACAGGGTTCAGATACGCAGTATTTT
CASSPGQGSDTQYF
>TRBV7-9|TRBJ1-2|-|-
TGTGCCAGCAGCTTAGGCCCAGGGGAAAGCTATGGCTACACCTTC
CASSLGPGESYGYTF
>TRBV2|TRBJ2-5|-|-
TGTGCCAGCAGGGGGATAGGAAAGACCCAGTACTTC
CASRGIGKTQYF
>TRBV5-1|TRBJ2-3|once|TRBD2
TGCGCCAGCAACCGTCGGGCTAGCGGGAGCACAGATACGCAGTATTTT
CASNRRASGSTDTQYF
>TRBV10-1|TRBJ2-7|-|TRBD2
TGCGCCAGCAGCCGTAGCGGGAGTGAGTACGAGCAGTACTTC
CASSRSGSEYEQYF
>TRBV5-1|TRBJ2-7|-|TRBD1
TGCGCCAGCAGCTTGGAGTCAGGGGGCACCTACGAGCAGTACTTC
CASSLESGGTYEQYF
>TRBV5-6|TRBJ1-5|-|-
TGTGCCAGCAGCTTGGCCCACGGGAATCAGCCCCAGCATTTT
CASSLAHGNQPQHF
>TRBV19|TRBJ2-7|-|TRBD1
TGTGCCAGTCAGGGACAGGGGTTCTACGAGCAGTACTTC
CASQGQGFYEQYF
>TRBV19|TRBJ2-3|-|TRBD2
TGTGCCAGTAGTCGGGAGGTGGGCACAGATACGCAGTATTTT
CASSREVGTDTQYF
>TRBV7-8|TRBJ1-2|-|-
TGTGCCAGCAGCTTAGGCAGGGCGGGCTATGGCTACACCTTC
CASSLGRAGYGYTF
>TRBV4-1|TRBJ1-2|-|-
TGCGCCAGCAGCCGCCTTTCGGGACGGTACTATGGCTACACCTTC
CASSRLSGRYYGYTF
>TRBV5-4|TRBJ1-1|-|TRBD1
TGTGCCAGCAGCTCAATACAGGGGGCGGACACTGAAGCTTTCTTT
CASSSIQGADTEAFF
>TRBV5-4|TRBJ1-5|-|TRBD1
TGTGCCAGCAGCTTGTCACAGGGGAGGCAGCCCCAGCATTTT
CASSLSQGRQPQHF
>TRBV5-5|TRBJ2-7|-|-
TGTGCCAGCAGCTTGGGTGGGGGTTCTATCAGGTACGAGCAGTACTTC
CASSLGGGSIRYEQYF
>TRBV27|TRBJ1-4|-|-
TGTGCCAGCAGTTTAGATCGCCAAAACTCCGAAAAACTGTTTTTT
CASSLDRQNSEKLFF
>TRBV5-1|TRBJ2-2|-|TRBD1
TGCGCCAGCAGCTTGGGGGACAGTGTTGGCGGGGAGCTGTTTTTT
CASSLGDSVGGELFF
>TRBV28|TRBJ2-3|-|TRBD2
TGTGCCAGCAGTGTCTCGATCAAGCGGGGAGATACGCAGTATTTT
CASSVSIKRGDTQYF
>TRBV5-1|TRBJ1-6|few|-
TGCGCCAGCAGCTTGGCGGGACCGAATAATTCACCCCTCCACTTT
CASSLAGPNNSPLHF
>TRBV4-1|TRBJ1-5|few|-
TGCGCCAGCAGCCACCCGACAGAGCGGAATCAGCCCCAGCATTTT
CASSHPTERNQPQHF
>TRBV5-1|TRBJ2-5|-|-
TGCGCCAGCAGCTTGGAGGCAGGGAGTTACGAGACCCAGTACTTC
CASSLEAGSYETQYF
>TRBV6-1|TRBJ2-1|-|-
TGTGCCAGTGGACCTAGCTCCTACAATGAGCAGTTCTTC
CASGPSSYNEQFF
>TRBV5-4|TRBJ1-1|-|TRBD1
TGTGCCAGCAGCATAGAACAGGGGGCGAACACTGAAGCTTTCTTT
CASSIEQGANTEAFF
>TRBV18|TRBJ1-2|once|-
TGTGCCAGCTCGCAGGGAAACGACTATGGCTACACCTTC
CASSQGNDYGYTF